This section outlines one T cell receptor beta chain sequence together with its context. Time point reported: late sampling 161 to 241 days after vaccination in three convalescent patients. The sample belongs to a study of vaccination and CD4 T cells after COVID-19. Using its own MiXCR run on the PCR reads, TCRdb lists one record per CDR3 protein. This table holds 35,000 to 45,000 distinct CDR3 sequences, approximately 40% found once. The V end lost 7 bases, the J end lost 9 bases, and 10 bases lay between the germline ends. CDR3 length equals 11 residues. This material consisted of CD4+ T cells from blood, taken about 7 months after SARS-CoV-2 vaccination. This receptor was identified in a human donor who had recovered from COVID-19. The gene calls are TRBV12-3 or TRBV12-4 and TRBJ2-1; D might be TRBD1 (5 bases). CDR3 nucleotides: TGTGCCAGCATCTTAAGGGGTGAGCAGTTCTTC. It specifies CASILRGEQFF.